These T cell receptor beta chains were read from a single sample in a study of control samples from healthy donors and cancer patients. Assay used: immunoSEQ multiplex PCR; TCRdb lists only in-frame clones, some missing. The table records more than 95,000 clones, 70% to 90% of them present only once. The sample consisted of blood. The receptors shown here come from a woman between 70 and 85 years old in good health. CDR3s include the opening cysteine and the closing phenylalanine or tryptophan. The order of the fields is V gene, clone size, D gene, J gene, CDR3 protein, CDR3 DNA. D genes are given only for firm matches. The size field is filled for only some rows; it gives once, few, many or a size class.

>TRBV3-1/TRBV3-2|once|TRBD2|TRBJ2-5
CASSQSGGGETQYF
TGTGCCAGCAGCCAAAGCGGGGGTGGAGAGACCCAGTACTTC
>TRBV6-5|NA|NA|TRBJ2-7
CASSLDYEQYF
TGTGCCAGCAGCCTCGACTACGAGCAGTACTTC
>TRBV3-1/TRBV3-2|NA|TRBD2|TRBJ2-3
CASSTSGGQLTDTQYF
TGTGCCAGCAGTACTAGCGGGGGTCAACTCACAGATACGCAGTATTTT
>TRBV15|NA|TRBD2|TRBJ2-3
CATSSPGTSADTQYF
TGTGCCACCAGCAGCCCCGGGACTAGCGCAGATACGCAGTATTTT
>TRBV10-3|NA|TRBD1|TRBJ2-5
CAIRGTEETQYF
TGTGCCATCAGGGGGACAGAAGAGACCCAGTACTTC
>TRBV6-2/TRBV6-3|NA|NA|TRBJ2-2
CASSWTPAGELFF
TGTGCCAGCAGTTGGACTCCCGCCGGGGAGCTGTTTTTT
>TRBV6-5|NA|TRBD1|TRBJ1-6
CAARQGTYNSPLHF
TGTGCCGCGCGACAGGGGACCTATAATTCACCCCTCCACTTT
>TRBV9|NA|NA|TRBJ1-3
CASSVASSGNTIYF
TGTGCCAGCAGCGTAGCTAGCTCTGGAAACACCATATATTTT
>TRBV3-1/TRBV3-2|once|NA|TRBJ1-2
CASSQVFLVASGYTF
TGTGCCAGCAGCCAAGTATTTCTTGTTGCCAGTGGCTACACCTTC
>TRBV5-8|medium-sized|TRBD1|TRBJ2-2
CASSHRDRGLTGELFF
TGTGCCAGCAGCCACCGGGACAGGGGGTTGACCGGGGAGCTGTTTTTT
>TRBV11-3|NA|NA|TRBJ2-2
CASSQGWGGELFF
TGTGCCAGCAGCCAGGGGTGGGGCGGGGAGCTGTTTTTT
>TRBV7-9|few|NA|TRBJ2-1
CASSLTQGRNEQFF
TGTGCCAGCAGCTTAACCCAGGGGCGGAATGAGCAGTTCTTC
>TRBV6-1|NA|NA|TRBJ1-2
CASSEARDYGYTF
TGTGCCAGCAGTGAAGCCCGGGACTATGGCTACACCTTC
>TRBV5-1|NA|TRBD2|TRBJ2-1
CASREAGGHNEQFF
TGCGCCAGCAGGGAGGCGGGGGGGCATAATGAGCAGTTCTTC
>TRBV24-1|once|TRBD1|TRBJ1-1
CATSDSGGTNTEAFF
TGTGCCACCAGTGATTCAGGGGGCACGAACACTGAAGCTTTCTTT
>TRBV27|NA|TRBD2|TRBJ2-2
CASSLRGGRDTGELFF
TGTGCCAGCAGTCTTCGGGGGGGGCGGGACACCGGGGAGCTGTTTTTT
>TRBV6-5|NA|NA|TRBJ2-1
CASSSEPLRYNEQFF
TGTGCCAGCAGTTCGGAACCCCTCCGTTACAATGAGCAGTTCTTC
>TRBV6-5|NA|TRBD2|TRBJ2-1
CASSSGGGYNEQFF
TGTGCCAGCAGTAGCGGGGGGGGCTACAATGAGCAGTTCTTC
>TRBV4-3|NA|TRBD1|TRBJ1-5
CASSHGTGDQPQHF
TGCGCCAGCAGCCACGGGACAGGTGATCAGCCCCAGCATTTT
>TRBV5-4|NA|TRBD1|TRBJ2-2
CASRTDRGQPGELFF
TGTGCCAGCAGAACCGACAGGGGGCAGCCCGGGGAGCTGTTTTTT
>TRBV18|NA|TRBD1|TRBJ1-2
CASSPGQGERDGYTF
TGTGCCAGCTCACCAGGACAGGGGGAGAGAGATGGCTACACCTTC
>TRBV12-5|NA|TRBD2|TRBJ2-1
CASGLEGLAGDEQFF
TGTGCTAGTGGTTTGGAGGGACTAGCGGGGGATGAGCAGTTCTTC
>TRBV5-1|NA|TRBD2|TRBJ2-3
CASSFSGGGTDTQYF
TGCGCCAGCAGCTTTAGCGGGGGGGGCACAGATACGCAGTATTTT
>TRBV5-1|once|NA|TRBJ1-2
CASSLVGDRGYTF
TGCGCCAGCAGCTTGGTAGGGGATCGTGGCTACACCTTC
>TRBV13|once|NA|TRBJ1-5
CASSLGQRGSNQPQHF
TGTGCCAGCAGCTTAGGGCAGAGAGGCAGCAATCAGCCCCAGCATTTT
>TRBV10-3|NA|NA|TRBJ1-2
CAISGADYGYTF
TGTGCCATTTCGGGGGCAGACTATGGCTACACCTTC
>TRBV3-1/TRBV3-2|NA|NA|TRBJ2-7
CASSQGYEQYF
TGTGCCAGCAGCCAGGGCTACGAGCAGTACTTC
>TRBV5-8|NA|NA|TRBJ2-3
CASSSGQSRTDTQYF
TGTGCCAGCAGCTCTGGACAGTCCCGCACAGATACGCAGTATTTT
>TRBV19|NA|NA|TRBJ1-1
CASSAWTANTEAFF
TGTGCCAGTAGTGCTTGGACAGCAAACACTGAAGCTTTCTTT
>TRBV9|NA|TRBD2|TRBJ2-1
CASSVWGLAGNEQFF
TGTGCCAGCAGCGTATGGGGACTAGCGGGCAATGAGCAGTTCTTC
>TRBV19|few|TRBD2|TRBJ2-1
CASSYSTSGGPYNEQFF
TGTGCCAGTAGTTATTCGACTAGCGGGGGGCCCTACAATGAGCAGTTCTTC
>TRBV12-5|NA|NA|TRBJ1-4
CASGLVPTGRAEKLFF
TGTGCTAGTGGTTTGGTGCCCACAGGGAGAGCTGAAAAACTGTTTTTT
>TRBV19|NA|TRBD1|TRBJ2-2
CASSIPTGAPGELFF
TGTGCCAGTAGTATCCCGACAGGGGCCCCCGGGGAGCTGTTTTTT
>TRBV5-5|NA|NA|TRBJ2-1
CASSLGAGNEQFF
TGTGCCAGCAGCTTGGGGGCGGGCAATGAGCAGTTCTTC
>TRBV25-1|NA|NA|TRBJ1-2
CASRGAASFGYTF
TGTGCCAGCAGGGGGGCTGCTTCCTTTGGCTACACCTTC
>TRBV11-2|NA|NA|TRBJ2-1
CASSLGPGLMIDEQFF
TGTGCCAGCAGCTTAGGTCCGGGGCTCATGATTGATGAGCAGTTCTTC
>TRBV19|NA|TRBD1|TRBJ1-2
CASSPRDRDGYTF
TGTGCCAGTAGTCCCCGGGACAGGGATGGCTACACCTTC
>TRBV7-3|once|TRBD1|TRBJ1-2
CASSSDREGTSGYTF
TGTGCCAGCAGCTCTGACAGGGAAGGGACGAGCGGCTACACCTTC
>TRBV5-1|NA|NA|TRBJ1-5
CASSLEGRNQPQHF
TGCGCCAGCAGCTTGGAGGGGCGAAATCAGCCCCAGCATTTT
>TRBV28|NA|TRBD1|TRBJ1-2
CASSSGGQTNYGYTF
TGTGCCAGCAGTTCCGGGGGACAGACTAACTATGGCTACACCTTC
>TRBV12-3/TRBV12-4|once|NA|TRBJ1-2
CASSLQGDYGYTF
TGTGCCAGCAGTTTACAGGGAGACTATGGCTACACCTTC
>TRBV5-6|NA|NA|TRBJ2-7
CASRIWDAGAYEQYF
TGTGCCAGCAGAATCTGGGACGCCGGAGCCTACGAGCAGTACTTC
>TRBV5-6|NA|NA|TRBJ2-7
CASSFLPRGPYEQYF
TGTGCCAGCAGCTTTTTACCCAGGGGACCCTACGAGCAGTACTTC
>TRBV5-1|once|TRBD1|TRBJ2-4
CASSPFDRVANIQYF
TGCGCCAGCAGTCCTTTCGACAGGGTTGCAAACATTCAGTACTTC
>TRBV7-3|NA|TRBD1|TRBJ1-2
CASSLIGGRGSDGYTF
TGTGCCAGCAGCTTAATAGGAGGCAGGGGGAGTGATGGCTACACCTTC
>TRBV7-9|NA|NA|TRBJ2-7
CASSLARDGASYEQYF
TGTGCCAGCAGCTTAGCGCGGGACGGGGCCTCCTACGAGCAGTACTTC
>TRBV27|NA|NA|TRBJ1-2
CASSFGQGMGAYGYTF
TGTGCCAGCAGTTTCGGGCAGGGGATGGGGGCCTATGGCTACACCTTC
>TRBV18|once|NA|TRBJ1-1
CASSPGGGITEAFF
TGTGCCAGCTCACCTGGGGGAGGTATAACTGAAGCTTTCTTT
>TRBV7-7|once|TRBD1|TRBJ2-2
CASSRDRAAGELFF
TGTGCCAGCAGCCGGGACAGGGCGGCCGGGGAGCTGTTTTTT
>TRBV19|NA|TRBD1|TRBJ1-1
CASSRKPGTGETEAFF
TGTGCCAGTAGTAGAAAACCCGGGACAGGGGAAACTGAAGCTTTCTTT
>TRBV27|NA|NA|TRBJ2-6
CASSTLGGGARSSGANVLTF
TGTGCCAGCAGCACACTAGGGGGCGGGGCGCGAAGCTCTGGGGCCAACGTCCTGACTTTC
>TRBV2|NA|NA|TRBJ1-1
CASSEDRAGAFF
TGTGCCAGCAGTGAAGATAGAGCTGGGGCTTTCTTT
>TRBV6-5|NA|TRBD1|TRBJ1-5
CASSLDREKPQHF
TGTGCCAGCAGCCTCGACAGGGAGAAGCCCCAGCATTTT
>TRBV7-9|NA|TRBD2|TRBJ2-3
CASNRLAGGGDTQYF
TGTGCCAGCAACCGACTAGCGGGGGGCGGGGATACGCAGTATTTT
>TRBV7-2|NA|TRBD1|TRBJ1-2
CASSLTQGAYGYTF
TGTGCCAGCAGCTTAACGCAGGGGGCTTATGGCTACACCTTC